This entry features one T cell receptor (beta chain) sequence. This entry is derived from a study of response to subunit inactivated influenza vaccine. TCRdb re-called the RT-PCR reads with MiXCR, one entry per CDR3 protein. The sample holds about 780,000 distinct CDR3 sequences, approximately 18% seen once. Specimen: PBMCs from blood, collected about 5 days after vaccination. This receptor was taken from a man in his forties or fifties who received an inactivated influenza vaccine.

In DNA, the CDR3 is TGCAGTGCTAGAAAACTAGCGGAGGAACGCTACGAGCAGTACTTC. Its translation is CSARKLAEERYEQYF. The chain is built from TRBV20-1 and TRBJ2-7, with TRBD2 matching over 8 bases. The V segment lost 2 bases and the J segment 3 bases; nucleotides outside the gene matches: 9. The CDR3 runs to 15 residues. Germline V lookup: CDR1 DFQATT, CDR2 SNEGSKA (reference sequence).